These 24 T cell receptor beta chains share one sample of origin, sequenced in a study of T cell responses to AZD1222 COVID-19 vaccine. Method: immunoSEQ multiplex PCR; TCRdb's copy keeps in-frame clones and lacks some. The sample consists of roughly 130,000 clones, around 90% of them appearing once. Sample: peripheral blood, taken on day 0 of AZD1222 vaccination. The receptors were gathered from an adult in good health.

In this sample, this clone turned up a few times. This rearrangement joins TRBV28 to TRBJ1-2; possible D gene TRBD1, 5 bases. The germline gives CDR1 MDHEN, CDR2 SYDVKM. The CDR3 contains 15 residues. V lost 1 base and J 2 bases, leaving 11 bases between the germline ends. This CDR3 reads CASSLFGGSNYGYTF. The CDR3 region has the DNA TGTGCCAGCAGTTTATTTGGGGGATCAAACTATGGCTACACCTTC.

The chain carries TRBV7-2 and TRBJ2-2; tentative D call: TRBD2 (5 bases). CDR3 length: 14 residues. CDR1 SGHTA and CDR2 FQGNSA come from the germline V gene. V dropped 7 bases and J dropped 6 bases, with 15 bases sitting between them. The CDR3 region has the DNA TGTGCCAGCACCCTAGCTCCTCGGTCCGGGGAGCTGTTTTTT. This sequence encodes CASTLAPRSGELFF.

The chain recombines TRBV12-3 or TRBV12-4 with TRBJ2-4, with a weak D call TRBD1 (6 bases). CDR3 size: 13 residues. The V end was cut by 10 bases, the J end by 1 base, with 11 bases between. The CDR3 sequence: CATTRGAKNIQYF. In DNA form, the CDR3 reads TGTGCCACTACGAGGGGGGCCAAAAACATTCAGTACTTC.

Here the CDR3 reads CASSLMGGAGQPQHF. DNA for the CDR3: TGTGCCAGCAGCTTGATGGGCGGTGCAGGTCAGCCCCAGCATTTT. V usage is TRBV5-6 and J usage is TRBJ1-5; D is uncertain. The CDR3 sequence is 15 residues long. CDR1 and CDR2 from the germline V gene are SGHDT and YYEEEE. The ends were cut back, 1 base at V and 6 bases at J, with 14 bases in the middle.

The V gene is TRBV2, the J gene TRBJ2-7, with 7 bases matching TRBD2. Germline V lookup: CDR1 SNHLY, CDR2 FYNNEI. This CDR3 contains 13 residues. J was trimmed by 2 bases and V by 7 bases; bases with no gene match: 5. The CDR3 reads CASIAGGAYEQYF. CDR3 DNA: TGTGCCAGCATAGCTGGGGGGGCCTACGAGCAGTACTTC.

CDR3 DNA sequence: TGTGCCAGCAGTTTATCCCAGGGGGGGAACACTGAAGCTTTCTTT. Amino acids: CASSLSQGGNTEAFF. V and J are TRBV28 and TRBJ1-1; 7 nucleotides align to TRBD1. Looked up from germline, CDR1 is MDHEN and CDR2 is SYDVKM. This CDR3 is 15 amino acids long. With V trimmed by 1 base and J by 1 base, 3 bases remained unmatched.

The V gene is TRBV7-9, the J gene TRBJ2-3; a weak D match, TRBD1 (6 bases). Germline V lookup: CDR1 SEHNR, CDR2 FQNEAQ (reference sequence). Between the trimmed V and J ends, which lost 6 bases and 0 bases, there was a span of 10 bases. The CDR3 length is 14 residues. In nucleotides, the CDR3 is TGTGCCAGCAGTCAACAGGGAAGCACAGATACGCAGTATTTT. Translating gives CASSQQGSTDTQYF.

This chain joins TRBV6-4 and TRBJ2-6; D is perhaps TRBD1 (5 bases). Trimming left V 2 bases short and J 0 bases short, with 5 bases between. Germline values: CDR1 MRHNA, CDR2 SNTAGT. The CDR3 has 15 residues. CDR3 sequence: CASSDDSSGANVLTF. In DNA, the CDR3 is TGTGCCAGCAGTGACGACAGCTCTGGGGCCAACGTCCTGACTTTC.

The chain uses TRBV9 and TRBJ2-5; D may be TRBD2 (5 bases). This CDR3 contains 14 residues. The germline gives CDR1 SGDLS, CDR2 YYNGEE. Between the trimmed V and J ends, which lost 4 bases and 3 bases, there was a span of 13 bases. In DNA, the CDR3 is TGTGCCAGCAGCCCAGCTATCGGGAAAGAGACCCAGTACTTC. It yields the protein CASSPAIGKETQYF.

The rearrangement uses TRBV11-2 and TRBJ2-7, with D perhaps TRBD2 (5 bases). From germline, CDR1 is SGHAT and CDR2 FQNNGV. Trimming stripped 2 bases from V and 2 bases from J, with 7 bases between. The CDR3 runs 13 residues. The CDR3 nucleotides are TGTGCCAGCAGCTTACGGGAAACCTACGAGCAGTACTTC. It encodes CASSLRETYEQYF.

The rearrangement joins TRBV19 to TRBJ1-1, with 7 bases matching TRBD1. Germline CDR1 reads LNHDA; CDR2 reads SQIVND (reference sequence). Unmatched junction bases numbered 7, after V lost 7 bases and J lost 5 bases. This CDR3 has 13 residues. CDR3: CASNGRGDTEAFF. The CDR3 nucleotides read TGTGCCAGTAATGGCAGGGGGGATACTGAAGCTTTCTTT. Looking up the rest from reference TRBV19 and TRBJ1-1 gives the full variable domain: DGGITQSPKYLFRKEGQNVTLSCEQNLNHDAMYWYRQDPGQGLRLIYYSQIVNDFQKGDIAEGYSVSREKKESFPLTVTSAQKNPTAFYLCASNGRGDTEAFFGQGTRLTVV.

The chain couples TRBV7-2 to TRBJ1-4, with D unclear. The V end lost 1 base, the J end lost 3 bases, and 6 bases lay between the germline ends. CDR1 is SGHTA and CDR2 is FQGNSA in the germline V gene. CDR3 length: 14 residues. DNA for the CDR3: TGTGCCAGCAGCTTAGGGGGAGCTAATGAAAAACTGTTTTTT. It specifies CASSLGGANEKLFF.

The V gene is TRBV3-1 (or the pseudogene TRBV3-2), the J gene TRBJ1-1; D ambiguous. The CDR3 loop spans 13 amino acids. V was trimmed by 1 base and J by 4 bases, leaving 7 bases between them. Germline lookup yields CDR1 LGHDT and CDR2 YNNKEL (reference sequence). CDR3 amino acids: CASSQVSGTEAFF. The DNA of the CDR3 is TGTGCCAGCAGCCAAGTCAGCGGCACTGAAGCTTTCTTT.

The rearrangement joins TRBV6-5 to TRBJ2-3; 10 bases are shared with TRBD2. The V and J ends lost 0 bases and 5 bases, in that order; junction bases with no gene match: 5. Germline-derived CDR1 and CDR2 are MNHEY and SVGAGI. The length of the CDR3 is 16 residues. CDR3 region: CASSYSKLAGQDTQYF. The CDR3 DNA is TGTGCCAGCAGTTACTCAAAACTAGCGGGGCAAGATACGCAGTATTTT.

The chain has TRBV19 and TRBJ1-3; D call uncertain. The CDR3 consists of 13 residues. In germline, CDR1 is LNHDA, CDR2 SQIVND (reference sequence). Trimming pared 5 bases from V and 2 bases from J, leaving 7 bases between. As DNA, the CDR3 is TGTGCCAGTAGTGAACAGACTGGAAACACCATATATTTT. Translation gives CASSEQTGNTIYF. The complete variable domain, with remaining parts taken from reference TRBV19 and TRBJ1-3, reads DGGITQSPKYLFRKEGQNVTLSCEQNLNHDAMYWYRQDPGQGLRLIYYSQIVNDFQKGDIAEGYSVSREKKESFPLTVTSAQKNPTAFYLCASSEQTGNTIYFGEGSWLTVV.

The chain joins TRBV14 to TRBJ2-7; D gene unclear. V lost 2 bases, J lost 0 bases, and 8 bases lay in between. Per germline, CDR1 SGHDN and CDR2 FVKESK. The CDR3 runs to 14 residues. The CDR3 region has the DNA TGTGCCAGCAGCCAATGGGCGAACTCCTACGAGCAGTACTTC. This gives the protein CASSQWANSYEQYF.

J is TRBJ2-1 and V is TRBV10-3; TRBD1 matches 10 bases. Unmatched junction bases numbered 6, after V lost 4 bases and J lost 9 bases. Germline V gives CDR1 ENHRY, CDR2 SYGVKD. The CDR3 has 14 amino acids. The CDR3 DNA reads as TGTGCCATCAGTGTCGGACAGGGGGGCGGTGAGCAGTTCTTC. It specifies CAISVGQGGGEQFF.

V and J are TRBV5-1 and TRBJ2-2; 13 bases line up with TRBD2. The CDR3 is 19 amino acids. Trimming cost V 4 bases and J 3 bases; bases outside gene matches: 12. Germline lookup yields CDR1 SGHRS and CDR2 YFSETQ. The CDR3 reads CASSQSWTSGSRDTGELFF. DNA of the CDR3: TGCGCCAGCAGCCAAAGCTGGACTAGCGGGAGCCGGGACACCGGGGAGCTGTTTTTT.

J is TRBJ1-1 and V is TRBV7-9; D is uncertain. The CDR3 is 14 residues long. V dropped 3 bases and J dropped 1 base, with 9 bases sitting between them. Germline CDR1 and CDR2: SEHNR and FQNEAQ (reference sequence). The CDR3 sequence: CASSFTSENTEAFF. DNA for the CDR3: TGTGCCAGCAGCTTCACCAGTGAGAACACTGAAGCTTTCTTT.

This CDR3 reads CASSPRALGQKLFF. CDR3 nucleotide sequence: TGCGCCAGCAGCCCGCGGGCACTCGGGCAAAAACTGTTTTTT. The chain recombines TRBV4-1 with TRBJ1-4; D uncertain. Germline CDR1 is MGHRA and CDR2 is YSYEKL. Trimming removed 4 bases from V and 9 bases from J, with 15 bases in between. The CDR3 is 14 amino acids.

The rearrangement links TRBV4-1 to TRBJ1-1; 9 bases match TRBD1. Germline trimming cut 4 bases from V and 8 bases from J; bases unmatched to any gene: 8. The CDR3 extends over 14 amino acids. CDR1 is MGHRA, CDR2 YSYEKL, per germline. In nucleotides, the CDR3 is TGCGCCAGCAGCCGAGTAGGACAGGGGTCAGAAGCTTTCTTT. Its translation is CASSRVGQGSEAFF.

The V and J genes are TRBV19 and TRBJ2-2, with TRBD1 matching 9 bases. In germline, CDR1 is LNHDA, CDR2 SQIVND (reference sequence). This CDR3 has 16 residues. The V and J ends lost 2 bases and 6 bases, in that order; junction bases with no gene match: 7. CDR3 in DNA: TGTGCCAGTAGTATACGGGGGACAGGGCGTTCCGGGGAGCTGTTTTTT. Its translation: CASSIRGTGRSGELFF.

The chain uses TRBV6-5 and TRBJ1-1; TRBD1 might be the D (5 bases). Trimming left V 0 bases short and J 4 bases short, with 15 bases between. The CDR3 consists of 16 residues. Germline CDR1 MNHEY, CDR2 SVGAGI. CDR3 in amino acids: CASSYSSGPLSTEAFF. The CDR3 region has the DNA TGTGCCAGCAGTTACTCCTCGGGGCCTTTAAGCACTGAAGCTTTCTTT.

J is TRBJ2-7 and V is TRBV6-6, with D tentatively TRBD1 (6 bases). CDR3 length: 15 residues. V gave up 6 bases and J gave up 2 bases, with 17 bases separating them. CDR1 and CDR2 from the germline V gene are MNHNY and SVGAGI (reference sequence). The CDR3 nucleotides read TGTGCCAGCAGCGATAACGGGACACCAACCTACGAGCAGTACTTC. Protein sequence: CASSDNGTPTYEQYF.